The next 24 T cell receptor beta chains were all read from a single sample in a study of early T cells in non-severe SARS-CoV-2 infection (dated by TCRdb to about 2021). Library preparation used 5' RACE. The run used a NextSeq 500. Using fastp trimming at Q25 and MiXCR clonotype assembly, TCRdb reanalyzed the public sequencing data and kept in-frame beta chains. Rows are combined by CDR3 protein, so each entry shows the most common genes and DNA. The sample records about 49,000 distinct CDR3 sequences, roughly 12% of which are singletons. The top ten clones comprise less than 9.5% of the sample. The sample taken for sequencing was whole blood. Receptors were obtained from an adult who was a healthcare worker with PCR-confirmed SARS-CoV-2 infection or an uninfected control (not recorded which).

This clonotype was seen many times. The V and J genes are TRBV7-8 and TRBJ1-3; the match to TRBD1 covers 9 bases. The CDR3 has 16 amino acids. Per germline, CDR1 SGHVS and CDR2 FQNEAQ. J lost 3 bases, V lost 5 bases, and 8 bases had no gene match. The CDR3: CASSRIDRGIGNTIYF. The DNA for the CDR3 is TGTGCCAGCAGCCGCATCGACAGGGGGATTGGAAACACCATATATTTT.

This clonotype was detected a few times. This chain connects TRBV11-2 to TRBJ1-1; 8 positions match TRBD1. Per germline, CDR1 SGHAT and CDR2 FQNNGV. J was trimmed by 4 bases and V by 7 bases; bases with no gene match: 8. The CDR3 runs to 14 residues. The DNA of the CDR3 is TGTGCCAGCACCCCCGGACAGGGTGGCACTGAAGCTTTCTTT. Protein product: CASTPGQGGTEAFF. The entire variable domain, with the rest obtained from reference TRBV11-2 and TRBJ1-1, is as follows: EAGVAQSPRYKIIEKRQSVAFWCNPISGHATLYWYQQILGQGPKLLIQFQNNGVVDDSQLPKDRFSAERLKGVDSTLKIQPAKLEDSAVYLCASTPGQGGTEAFFGQGTRLTVV.

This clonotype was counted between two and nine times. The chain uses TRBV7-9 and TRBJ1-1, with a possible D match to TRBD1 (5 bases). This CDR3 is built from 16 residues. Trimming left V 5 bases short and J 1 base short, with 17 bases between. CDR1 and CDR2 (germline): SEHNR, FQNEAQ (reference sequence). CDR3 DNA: TGTGCCAGCAGCCCGTCGGCGGGGACGGCGAACACTGAAGCTTTCTTT. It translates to CASSPSAGTANTEAFF.

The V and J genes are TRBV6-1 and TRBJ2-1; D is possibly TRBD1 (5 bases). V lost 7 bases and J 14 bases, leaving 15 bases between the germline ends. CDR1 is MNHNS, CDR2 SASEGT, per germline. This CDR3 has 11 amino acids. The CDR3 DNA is TGTGCCAGCACCGTTGGGGCGAGCAAGTTCTTC. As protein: CASTVGASKFF.

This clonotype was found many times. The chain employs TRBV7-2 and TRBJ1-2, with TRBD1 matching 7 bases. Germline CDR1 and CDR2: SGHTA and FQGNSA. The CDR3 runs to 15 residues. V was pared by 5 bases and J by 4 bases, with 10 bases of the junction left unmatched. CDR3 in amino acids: CASSQGQAASYGYTF. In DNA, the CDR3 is TGTGCCAGCAGCCAAGGACAGGCTGCGAGCTATGGCTACACCTTC.

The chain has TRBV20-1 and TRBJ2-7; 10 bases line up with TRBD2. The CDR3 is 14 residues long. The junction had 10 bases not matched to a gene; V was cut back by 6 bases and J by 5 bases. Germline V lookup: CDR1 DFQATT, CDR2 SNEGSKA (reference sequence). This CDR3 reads CSAAPLAGVNEQYF. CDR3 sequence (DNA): TGCAGTGCCGCGCCTCTAGCGGGGGTGAACGAGCAGTACTTC.

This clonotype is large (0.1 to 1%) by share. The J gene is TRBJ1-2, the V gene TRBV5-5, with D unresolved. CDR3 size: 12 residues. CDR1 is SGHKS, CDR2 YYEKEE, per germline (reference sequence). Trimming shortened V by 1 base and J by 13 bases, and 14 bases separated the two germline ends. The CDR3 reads CASSLKNWAPTF. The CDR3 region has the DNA TGTGCCAGCAGCTTGAAGAACTGGGCGCCCACCTTC.

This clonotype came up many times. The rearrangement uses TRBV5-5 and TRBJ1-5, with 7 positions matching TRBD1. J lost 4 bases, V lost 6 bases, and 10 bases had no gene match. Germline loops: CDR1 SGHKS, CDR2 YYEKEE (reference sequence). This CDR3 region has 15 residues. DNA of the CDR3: TGTGCCAGCACTCCAGGGGGGGGAAGGAATCAGCCCCAGCATTTT. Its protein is CASTPGGGRNQPQHF.

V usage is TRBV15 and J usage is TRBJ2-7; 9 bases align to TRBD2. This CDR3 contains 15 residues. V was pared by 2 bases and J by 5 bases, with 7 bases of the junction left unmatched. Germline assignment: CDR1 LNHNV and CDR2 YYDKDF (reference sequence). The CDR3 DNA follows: TGTGCCACCAGCAGAAAGGCGGGAGGGCCAGACGAGCAGTACTTC. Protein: CATSRKAGGPDEQYF.

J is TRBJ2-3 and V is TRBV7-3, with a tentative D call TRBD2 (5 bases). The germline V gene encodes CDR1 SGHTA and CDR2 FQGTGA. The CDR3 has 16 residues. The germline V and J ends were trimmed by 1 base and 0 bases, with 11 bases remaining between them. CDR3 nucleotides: TGTGCCAGCAGCTTAAATAGCGCCTCGAGCACAGATACGCAGTATTTT. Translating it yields CASSLNSASSTDTQYF.

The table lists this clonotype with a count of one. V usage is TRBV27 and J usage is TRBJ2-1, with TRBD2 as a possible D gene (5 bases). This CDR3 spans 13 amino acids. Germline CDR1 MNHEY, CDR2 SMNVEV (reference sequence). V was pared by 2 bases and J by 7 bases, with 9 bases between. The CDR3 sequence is CASSLGLWNEQFF. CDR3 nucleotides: TGTGCCAGCAGTTTAGGACTTTGGAATGAGCAGTTCTTC.

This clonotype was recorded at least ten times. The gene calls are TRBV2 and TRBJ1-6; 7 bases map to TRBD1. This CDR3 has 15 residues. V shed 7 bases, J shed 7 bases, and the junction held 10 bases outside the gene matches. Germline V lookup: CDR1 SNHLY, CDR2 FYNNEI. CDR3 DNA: TGTGCCAGCACCTTACCGGGACAGAACAATTCACCCCTCCACTTT. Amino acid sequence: CASTLPGQNNSPLHF.

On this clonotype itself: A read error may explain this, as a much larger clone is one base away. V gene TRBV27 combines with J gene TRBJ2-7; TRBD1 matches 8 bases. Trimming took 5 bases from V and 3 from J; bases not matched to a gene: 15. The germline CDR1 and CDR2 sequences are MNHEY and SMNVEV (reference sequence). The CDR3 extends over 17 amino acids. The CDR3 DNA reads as TGTGCCAGCAGTACGGACAGGGTAGGGGAAAAAAACTACGAGCAGTACTTC. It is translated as CASSTDRVGEKNYEQYF.

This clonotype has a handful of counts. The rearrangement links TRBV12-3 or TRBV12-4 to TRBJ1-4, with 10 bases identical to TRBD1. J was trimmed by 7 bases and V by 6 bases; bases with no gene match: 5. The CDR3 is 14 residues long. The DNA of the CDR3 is TGTGCCAGCAGCTCTGGACAGGGGGTTGAAAAACTGTTTTTT. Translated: CASSSGQGVEKLFF.

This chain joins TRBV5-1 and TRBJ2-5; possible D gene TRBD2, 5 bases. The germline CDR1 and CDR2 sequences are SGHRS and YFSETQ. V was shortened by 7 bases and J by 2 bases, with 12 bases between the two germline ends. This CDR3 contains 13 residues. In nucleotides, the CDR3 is TGCGCCAGCTGCGTCCGGGGACAAGAGACCCAGTACTTC. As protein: CASCVRGQETQYF.

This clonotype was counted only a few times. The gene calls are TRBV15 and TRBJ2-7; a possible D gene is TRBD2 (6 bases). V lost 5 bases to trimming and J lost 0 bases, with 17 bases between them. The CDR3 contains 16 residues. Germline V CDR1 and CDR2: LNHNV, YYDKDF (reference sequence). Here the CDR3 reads CATSPPRGISSYEQYF. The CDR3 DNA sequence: TGTGCCACCAGCCCACCCCGCGGGATCAGCTCCTACGAGCAGTACTTC.

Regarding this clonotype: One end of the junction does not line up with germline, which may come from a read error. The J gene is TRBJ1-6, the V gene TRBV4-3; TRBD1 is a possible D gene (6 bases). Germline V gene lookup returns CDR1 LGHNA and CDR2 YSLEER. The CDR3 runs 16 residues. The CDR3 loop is CASRQGTGQDNSPLHF. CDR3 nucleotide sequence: TGCGCCAGCAGGCAAGGAACAGGGCAAGACAATTCACCCCTCCACTTT.

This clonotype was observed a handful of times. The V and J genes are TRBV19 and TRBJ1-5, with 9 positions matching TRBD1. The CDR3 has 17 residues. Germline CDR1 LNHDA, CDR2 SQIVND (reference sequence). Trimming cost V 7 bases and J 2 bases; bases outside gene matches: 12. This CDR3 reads CASTVIQGAIGNQPQHF. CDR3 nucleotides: TGTGCCAGTACCGTAATACAGGGGGCAATCGGCAATCAGCCCCAGCATTTT.

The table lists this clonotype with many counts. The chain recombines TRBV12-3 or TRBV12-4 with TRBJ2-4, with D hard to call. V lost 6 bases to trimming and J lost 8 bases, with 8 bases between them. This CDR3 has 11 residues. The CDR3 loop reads CASSLSHIQYF. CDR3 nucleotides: TGTGCCAGCAGCCTTAGCCACATTCAGTACTTC.

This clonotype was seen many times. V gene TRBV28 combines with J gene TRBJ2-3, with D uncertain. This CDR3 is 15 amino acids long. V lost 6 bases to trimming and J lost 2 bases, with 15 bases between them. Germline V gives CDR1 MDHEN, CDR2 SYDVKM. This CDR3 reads CASSVDEESTDTQYF. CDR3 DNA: TGTGCCAGCAGCGTTGACGAGGAGTCCACAGATACGCAGTATTTT.

The CDR3 region has the DNA TGTGCCAGCAGCTTAGACAGGAACACCGGGGAGCTGTTTTTT. It codes for CASSLDRNTGELFF. The chain carries TRBV7-2 and TRBJ2-2; no clear D. The germline V and J ends were trimmed by 1 base and 1 base, with 4 bases remaining between them. The CDR3 has 14 residues. The germline V gene encodes CDR1 SGHTA and CDR2 FQGNSA.

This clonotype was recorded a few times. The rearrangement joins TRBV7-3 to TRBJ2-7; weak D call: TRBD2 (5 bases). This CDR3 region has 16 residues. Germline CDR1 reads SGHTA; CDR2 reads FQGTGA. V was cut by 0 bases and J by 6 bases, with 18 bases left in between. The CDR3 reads CASSLTVGAGVVEQYF. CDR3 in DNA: TGTGCCAGCAGCTTAACGGTTGGTGCGGGTGTGGTCGAGCAGTACTTC.

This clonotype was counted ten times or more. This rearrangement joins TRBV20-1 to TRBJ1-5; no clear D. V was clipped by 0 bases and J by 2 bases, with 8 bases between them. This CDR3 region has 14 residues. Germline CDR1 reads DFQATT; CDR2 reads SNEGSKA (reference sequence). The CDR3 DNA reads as TGCAGTGCTAGAGATCAGCGGGGCAATCAGCCCCAGCATTTT. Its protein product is CSARDQRGNQPQHF.

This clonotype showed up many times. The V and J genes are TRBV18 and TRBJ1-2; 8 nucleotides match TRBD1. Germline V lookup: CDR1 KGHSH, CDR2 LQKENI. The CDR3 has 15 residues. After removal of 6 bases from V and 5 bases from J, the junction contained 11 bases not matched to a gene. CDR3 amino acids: CASSTEGTGGYGYTF. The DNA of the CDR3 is TGTGCCAGCTCGACCGAGGGCACAGGGGGATATGGCTACACCTTC.